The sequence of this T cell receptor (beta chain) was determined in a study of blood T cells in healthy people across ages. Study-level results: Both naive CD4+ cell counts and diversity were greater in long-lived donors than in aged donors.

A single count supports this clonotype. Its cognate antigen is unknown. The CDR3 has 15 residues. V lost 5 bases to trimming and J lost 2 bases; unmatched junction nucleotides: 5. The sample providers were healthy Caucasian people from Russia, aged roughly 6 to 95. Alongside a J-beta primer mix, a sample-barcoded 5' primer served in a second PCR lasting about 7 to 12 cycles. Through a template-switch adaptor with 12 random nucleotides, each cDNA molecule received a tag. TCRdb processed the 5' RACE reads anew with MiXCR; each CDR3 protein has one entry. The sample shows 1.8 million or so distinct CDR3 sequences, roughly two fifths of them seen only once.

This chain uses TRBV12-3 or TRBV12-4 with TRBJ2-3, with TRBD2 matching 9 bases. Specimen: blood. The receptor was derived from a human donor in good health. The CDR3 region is CASSMSGGITDTQYF. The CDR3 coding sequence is TGTGCCAGCAGTATGAGCGGGGGGATCACAGATACGCAGTATTTT.